One and the same sample provided the 21 T cell receptor beta chains below, sequenced in a study of blood T cells in healthy people across ages. Primed by a sample-barcoded 5' primer and a J-beta primer mix, a second PCR proceeded for about 7 to 12 cycles. In TCRdb, the 5' RACE reads were re-called with MiXCR into one record per CDR3 protein. The table includes 350,000 to 450,000 distinct CDR3 sequences, over 45% detected once. The source material was blood. The receptors stem from a man aged 55 to 70 in good health.

The chain carries TRBV28 and TRBJ2-5; maybe TRBD1 (5 bases). CDR1 MDHEN and CDR2 SYDVKM come from the germline V gene. Trimming took 2 bases from V and 11 from J, leaving 21 bases between them. This CDR3 spans 15 amino acids. The CDR3 region is CASSLSVRELNEQYF. In DNA, the CDR3 is TGTGCCAGCAGTTTAAGCGTCAGGGAATTAAATGAGCAGTACTTC.

Remarks on this clonotype: Being one base from a much bigger clone, this may be a read error. This chain connects TRBV20-1 to TRBJ2-1; 10 bases align to TRBD2. CDR1 DFQATT and CDR2 SNEGSKA come from the germline V gene (reference sequence). The CDR3 consists of 15 residues. Unmatched junction bases numbered 4, after V lost 3 bases and J lost 2 bases. The CDR3 nucleotides read TGCAGTGCTAGGCTGACTAGCGGGCCCTACAATGAGCAGTTCTTC. Its translation: CSARLTSGPYNEQFF.

The rearrangement links TRBV11-3 to TRBJ2-7; 8 bases line up with TRBD2. The length of the CDR3 is 13 residues. V lost 9 bases and J lost 3; bases outside the gene matches: 7. CDR1 SGHNT and CDR2 YENEEA come from the germline V gene. DNA for the CDR3: TGTGCCAGAGTGGCGGGAGGACTCTACGAGCAGTACTTC. It is translated as CARVAGGLYEQYF.

The rearrangement uses TRBV20-1 and TRBJ1-6, with D possibly matching TRBD1 (5 bases). The V end was cut by 5 bases, the J end by 1 base, with 12 bases between. Germline CDR1 reads DFQATT; CDR2 reads SNEGSKA (reference sequence). This CDR3 spans 15 amino acids. CDR3 loop: CSAPTQGSYNSPLHF. CDR3 bases: TGCAGTGCTCCTACGCAGGGTTCCTATAATTCACCCCTCCACTTT.

This sequence joins TRBV6-2 or TRBV6-3 and TRBJ2-1; TRBD2 matches at 10 bases. The length of the CDR3 is 18 residues. The V segment lost 0 bases and the J segment 6 bases; nucleotides outside the gene matches: 11. Germline loops: CDR1 MNHEY, CDR2 SVGEGT. The CDR3 is CASSYSVLIAGGSNEQFF. In DNA, the CDR3 is TGTGCCAGCAGTTACTCGGTACTCATAGCGGGAGGTTCCAATGAGCAGTTCTTC.

The chain couples TRBV20-1 to TRBJ2-5; 14 nucleotides agree with TRBD2. V lost 5 bases, J lost 2 bases, and 7 bases stayed unmatched. The CDR3 is 16 amino acids. The germline V gene encodes CDR1 DFQATT and CDR2 SNEGSKA (reference sequence). CDR3 in DNA: TGCAGTGCTCCCCCGACTAGCGGGAGGGGACAAGAGACCCAGTACTTC. The encoded protein is CSAPPTSGRGQETQYF.

The chain joins TRBV3-1 to TRBJ2-5; TRBD2 aligns across 9 bases. Trimming cost V 4 bases and J 11 bases; bases outside gene matches: 17. The CDR3 loop spans 16 amino acids. Germline V gene lookup returns CDR1 LGHDT and CDR2 YNNKEL (reference sequence). The CDR3 bases are TGTGCCAGCAGCCCGGGGCGGGGGGGCCATTTGGATGAGCAGTACTTC. This gives the protein CASSPGRGGHLDEQYF.

The chain combines TRBV3-1 with TRBJ2-3; D possibly corresponds to TRBD2 (5 bases). V lost 3 bases, J lost 0 bases, and 16 bases lay in between. Germline CDR1 reads LGHDT; CDR2 reads YNNKEL (reference sequence). This CDR3 has 17 amino acids. This CDR3 reads CASSHQLLAISTDTQYF. CDR3 DNA sequence: TGTGCCAGCAGCCACCAACTTCTAGCTATCAGCACAGATACGCAGTATTTT.

This sequence joins TRBV20-1 and TRBJ2-5; 8 bases are shared with TRBD2. V lost 5 bases and J lost 11; bases outside the gene matches: 19. The CDR3 has 15 amino acids. Looked up from germline, CDR1 is DFQATT and CDR2 is SNEGSKA (reference sequence). The CDR3 is CSALTPGGPGNEQYF. CDR3 DNA: TGCAGTGCTCTTACCCCGGGGGGGCCGGGCAATGAGCAGTACTTC.

The CDR3: CAISEMQGGYNEQFF. DNA for the CDR3: TGTGCCATCAGTGAGATGCAGGGAGGATACAATGAGCAGTTCTTC. This chain connects TRBV10-3 to TRBJ2-1; possible D gene TRBD2, 6 bases. Looked up from germline, CDR1 is ENHRY and CDR2 is SYGVKD. V dropped 2 bases and J dropped 4 bases, with 12 bases sitting between them. The CDR3 consists of 15 residues.

This clonotype has more than one count but fewer than ten. V usage is TRBV6-1 and J usage is TRBJ2-7, with D possibly called TRBD1 or TRBD2 (5 bases each). The end of the DNA aligns better with TRBJ2-5, so the J call may be wrong. The CDR3 is 15 amino acids. CDR1 and CDR2 from the germline V gene are MNHNS and SASEGT. The CDR3 coding sequence is TGTGCCAGCAGTGAAATGGTCGGGGCGGTGGAGACCCAGTACTTC. It codes for CASSEMVGAVETQYF.

This rearrangement joins TRBV5-6 to TRBJ1-2; D not resolved. V was trimmed by 4 bases and J by 0 bases, leaving 13 bases between them. Germline V gene lookup returns CDR1 SGHDT and CDR2 YYEEEE. The CDR3 loop spans 15 amino acids. This CDR3 is CASSLLQVTNYGYTF. The CDR3 nucleotides read TGTGCCAGCAGCCTGCTGCAGGTGACTAACTATGGCTACACCTTC. Full variable domain (missing parts from reference TRBV5-6 and TRBJ1-2): DAGVTQSPTHLIKTRGQQVTLRCSPKSGHDTVSWYQQALGQGPQFIFQYYEEEERQRGNFPDRFSGHQFPNYSSELNVNALLLGDSALYLCASSLLQVTNYGYTFGSGTRLTVV.

The table lists this clonotype with a few counts. The chain links TRBV7-2 to TRBJ2-1, with TRBD2 matching over 13 bases. V lost 3 bases to trimming and J lost 6 bases; unmatched junction nucleotides: 8. This CDR3 spans 17 amino acids. Germline V gene data show CDR1 as SGHTA and CDR2 as FQGNSA. The CDR3 reads CASSFRRLAGGSNEQFF. In DNA, the CDR3 is TGTGCCAGCAGCTTTAGGAGACTAGCGGGAGGTTCCAATGAGCAGTTCTTC.

This clonotype was found a few times. The chain uses TRBV7-2 and TRBJ2-5; 8 bases are shared with TRBD1. This CDR3 has 15 amino acids. CDR1 and CDR2 (germline): SGHTA, FQGNSA. J was trimmed by 2 bases and V by 4 bases; bases with no gene match: 6. CDR3 nucleotides: TGTGCCAGCAGCTGGTCCGGGACAGGACAAGAGACCCAGTACTTC. Protein sequence: CASSWSGTGQETQYF.

The rearrangement joins TRBV12-5 to TRBJ2-5; D is perhaps TRBD1 (6 bases). Germline V gene data show CDR1 as LGHNT and CDR2 as FRNRAP. The V end was cut by 6 bases, the J end by 2 bases, with 10 bases between. The CDR3 totals 13 residues. The CDR3 DNA sequence: TGTGCTAGTGGCTCAGGACAGCAAGAGACCCAGTACTTC. Translated, it gives CASGSGQQETQYF.

The chain has TRBV4-3 and TRBJ2-7; D unresolved. V was trimmed by 1 base and J by 1 base, leaving 5 bases between them. The CDR3 length is 13 residues. CDR1 is LGHNA, CDR2 YSLEER, per germline. CDR3 sequence reads: CASSQAESYEQYF. The CDR3 DNA sequence: TGCGCCAGCAGCCAAGCGGAGTCCTACGAGCAGTACTTC.

This clonotype has ten or more counts. The V and J genes are TRBV6-5 and TRBJ1-5; a possible D gene is TRBD1 (5 bases). Germline CDR1 reads MNHEY; CDR2 reads SVGAGI. The CDR3 contains 13 residues. Trimming removed 2 bases from V and 7 bases from J, with 9 bases in between. The CDR3, as DNA: TGTGCCAGCAGTTACAGGGAGGGGCAGCCCCAGCATTTT. Amino acids: CASSYREGQPQHF.

The J gene is TRBJ2-3, the V gene TRBV10-2; D is undetermined. The germline gives CDR1 WSHSY, CDR2 SAAADI. CDR3 length: 15 residues. The V and J ends lost 2 bases and 1 base respectively, with 10 bases between them. DNA for the CDR3: TGCGCCAGCAGTGAGGTCCGTCTCGGCACAGATACGCAGTATTTT. It yields the protein CASSEVRLGTDTQYF.

Only a few counts were recorded for this clonotype. The gene calls are TRBV9 and TRBJ2-1; 11 bases fit TRBD1. With V trimmed by 0 bases and J by 7 bases, 3 bases remained unmatched. The CDR3 sequence is 15 residues long. In germline, CDR1 is SGDLS, CDR2 YYNGEE. The CDR3 DNA sequence: TGTGCCAGCAGCGTAGGTGGGACAGGGGGTAATGAGCAGTTCTTC. Translated: CASSVGGTGGNEQFF.

This chain links TRBV3-1 with TRBJ2-5; TRBD2 aligns across 8 bases. Germline CDR1 is LGHDT and CDR2 is YNNKEL (reference sequence). Trimming took 1 base from V and 3 from J; bases not matched to a gene: 4. The CDR3 spans 15 residues. The CDR3 region is CASSQGLREEETQYF. CDR3 coding DNA: TGTGCCAGCAGCCAAGGGCTGCGGGAGGAAGAGACCCAGTACTTC.

This chain uses TRBV5-1 with TRBJ2-1; 7 bases are a match to TRBD2. V dropped 1 base and J dropped 7; count of bases not matched to a gene: 5. CDR3 length equals 14 residues. Germline CDR1 SGHRS, CDR2 YFSETQ. The CDR3 bases are TGCGCCAGCAGCTTGTCGGGGACTATAAATGAGCAGTTCTTC. Amino acid sequence: CASSLSGTINEQFF.